This section outlines one TCR beta chain sequence together with its context. The antigen is not known. Two nested PCRs, roughly 16 and 10 cycles, amplified TCRalpha and TCRbeta cDNA. Reprocessing the 5' RACE reads, TCRdb reports a single entry for every CDR3 protein and omits DNA. This table lists roughly 100,000 distinct CDR3 sequences. The sample is drawn from a study of monozygotic twins with inflammatory bowel disease. The CDR3 runs 16 residues. Study conclusions and caveats: The study found lower TCRbeta diversity (inverse Simpson) in IBD patients than in healthy co-twins. A single strong clonotype or signal linked to IBD was not supported.

The sequence was obtained from a human donor with ulcerative colitis or Crohn's disease, or a healthy co-twin of an affected twin (not recorded which). This chain uses TRBV12-3 or TRBV12-4 with TRBJ1-2; TCRdb's D call of TRBD1 is untestable without DNA. Sequencing was done on a sample of blood. CDR3 residues: CASSPQTGDTNYGYTF.